A single sample is the source of the 27 T cell receptor beta chains below, sequenced in a study of beta chain features in type 1 diabetes. Expressed TCRB transcripts got sequenced, as all isolated RNA was reverse transcribed. The assay was immunoSEQ multiplex PCR, and TCRdb's table has in-frame clones only and misses some. The table includes some 150,000 clones, around 10% detected once. The sample taken for sequencing was central memory CD4+ T cells from blood. The receptors originated from a man aged 18 to 29 in good health.

This clone was seen a handful of times. The chain is built from TRBV28 and TRBJ1-2; perhaps TRBD1 as D (6 bases). Per germline, CDR1 MDHEN and CDR2 SYDVKM. CDR3 size: 15 residues. With 4 bases removed from V and 0 bases from J, the gap between germline ends came to 12 bases. In DNA form, the CDR3 reads TGTGCCAGCAGTTCATACAGGGCTACTAACTATGGCTACACCTTC. Protein: CASSSYRATNYGYTF.

This clone was detected a few times. The gene calls are TRBV29-1 and TRBJ2-1; 11 bases agree with TRBD1. Germline CDR1 SQVTM, CDR2 ANQGSEA. With V trimmed by 7 bases and J by 12 bases, 8 bases remained unmatched. The CDR3 has 12 amino acids. CDR3 nucleotide sequence: TGCAGCGGGGGACAGGGGGAGGCTAGGCAGTTCTTC. It yields the protein CSGGQGEARQFF.

This clone was seen a few times. This rearrangement joins TRBV5-4 to TRBJ2-7, with D possibly matching TRBD1 (5 bases). CDR3 length: 14 amino acids. CDR1 SGHNT and CDR2 YYREEE come from the germline V gene (reference sequence). V was clipped by 4 bases and J by 2 bases, with 13 bases between them. The CDR3 coding sequence is TGTGCCAGCAGCCAAGATAGCAGGGCCTACGAGCAGTACTTC. This codes for CASSQDSRAYEQYF. Based on the CDR3 plus reference TRBV5-4 and TRBJ2-7, the full variable domain is ETGVTQSPTHLIKTRGQQVTLRCSSQSGHNTVSWYQQALGQGPQFIFQYYREEENGRGNFPPRFSGLQFPNYSSELNVNALELDDSALYLCASSQDSRAYEQYFGPGTRLTVT.

J is TRBJ2-1 and V is TRBV28, with D perhaps matching TRBD1 (6 bases). Trimming removed 6 bases from V and 2 bases from J, with 14 bases in between. This CDR3 region has 15 residues. Looked up from germline, CDR1 is MDHEN and CDR2 is SYDVKM. This chain's CDR3 is CASSRRQVPYNEQFF. The CDR3 DNA sequence: TGTGCCAGCAGCCGGAGACAGGTTCCCTACAATGAGCAGTTCTTC.

The gene calls are TRBV2 and TRBJ1-2; no firm D call. CDR3 length equals 14 residues. Per the germline V gene, CDR1 is SNHLY and CDR2 is FYNNEI. V lost 2 bases and J 0 bases, leaving 7 bases between the germline ends. CDR3 coding DNA: TGTGCCAGCAGTGAAAACGGAGCTAACTATGGCTACACCTTC. This translates into CASSENGANYGYTF. The whole variable domain, remainder taken from reference TRBV2 and TRBJ1-2, is EPEVTQTPSHQVTQMGQEVILRCVPISNHLYFYWYRQILGQKVEFLVSFYNNEISEKSEIFDDQFSVERPDGSNFTLKIRSTKLEDSAMYFCASSENGANYGYTFGSGTRLTVV.

This clone was detected a few times. The rearrangement links TRBV28 to TRBJ2-1; unclear D gene. V lost 7 bases and J 0 bases, leaving 19 bases between the germline ends. The V gene's germline CDR1 is MDHEN and CDR2 SYDVKM. The CDR3 has 17 residues. As DNA, the CDR3 is TGTGCCAGCAATTTCTACTGGGCCAGAAGCTCCTACAATGAGCAGTTCTTC. Translation gives CASNFYWARSSYNEQFF.

V gene TRBV5-1 combines with J gene TRBJ2-1; the match to TRBD2 covers 13 bases. Germline V gene lookup returns CDR1 SGHRS and CDR2 YFSETQ. The CDR3 runs 18 residues. V lost 0 bases to trimming and J lost 6 bases; unmatched junction nucleotides: 9. DNA of the CDR3: TGCGCCAGCAGCTTGGGACCCTCGCGGACTAGCGGGGGCAATGAGCAGTTCTTC. Translation: CASSLGPSRTSGGNEQFF.

This clone was seen more than once but under ten times. This may arise from a read error, as a much more abundant clone is one base away. V and J are TRBV7-9 and TRBJ2-6; the D gene could be TRBD1 or TRBD2 (5 bases each). Germline CDR1 reads SEHNR; CDR2 reads FQNEAQ (reference sequence). With 6 bases removed from V and 4 bases from J, the gap between germline ends came to 10 bases. The CDR3 is 14 residues long. This chain's CDR3 is CASRGRSGANVLTF. The DNA for the CDR3 is TGTGCCAGCAGGGGACGGTCGGGGGCCAACGTCCTGACTTTC. The full variable domain, in which reference TRBV7-9 and TRBJ2-6 provide the parts outside the CDR3, is DTGVSQNPRHKITKRGQNVTFRCDPISEHNRLYWYRQTLGQGPEFLTYFQNEAQLEKSRLLSDRFSAERPKGSFSTLEIQRTEQGDSAMYLCASRGRSGANVLTFGAGSRLTVL.

This clone appeared a few times. CDR3 residues: CAWRKQGNGYSPLHF. DNA of the CDR3: TGTGCCTGGAGGAAACAGGGAAACGGGTATTCACCCCTCCACTTT. This rearrangement joins TRBV30 to TRBJ1-6; D perhaps matches TRBD1 (6 bases). This CDR3 contains 15 residues. Germline values: CDR1 GTSNPN, CDR2 SVGIG (reference sequence). The V gene lost 3 bases and the J gene lost 8 bases, with 17 bases spanning the gap.

The chain couples TRBV4-2 to TRBJ2-5; possible D gene TRBD2, 5 bases. The CDR3 spans 14 residues. Trimming left V 0 bases short and J 6 bases short, with 11 bases between. Germline V gene sequence: CDR1 LGHNA, CDR2 YNFKEQ. CDR3 nucleotide sequence: TGTGCCAGCAGCCAAGAGCCGGGGATGAAGACCCAGTACTTC. Amino acid sequence: CASSQEPGMKTQYF.

In its sample, this clone was seen many times. The chain has TRBV10-3 and TRBJ1-1; the D gene is possibly TRBD1 (5 bases). CDR3 size: 14 residues. Germline assignment: CDR1 ENHRY and CDR2 SYGVKD. V lost 5 bases and J lost 5, with 15 bases in between. CDR3 sequence: CAISTGAERTEAFF. CDR3 bases: TGTGCCATCAGTACAGGAGCGGAGAGAACTGAAGCTTTCTTT.

In its sample, this clone was seen a few times. The chain recombines TRBV30 with TRBJ2-7, with unresolved D. The germline V gene has CDR1 GTSNPN and CDR2 SVGIG (reference sequence). The germline V and J ends were trimmed by 3 bases and 2 bases, with 8 bases remaining between them. There are 12 residues in the CDR3. CDR3 DNA: TGTGCCTGGAGGACGGAGACCTACGAGCAGTACTTC. Encoded protein: CAWRTETYEQYF. Together with reference TRBV30 and TRBJ2-7, the CDR3 gives the full variable domain: SQTIHQWPATLVQPVGSPLSLECTVEGTSNPNLYWYRQAAGRGLQLLFYSVGIGQISSEVPQNLSASRPQDRQFILSSKKLLLSDSGFYLCAWRTETYEQYFGPGTRLTVT.

The chain recombines TRBV15 with TRBJ1-4; no clear D gene. The CDR3 has 13 residues. CDR1 and CDR2 (germline): LNHNV, YYDKDF (reference sequence). V was trimmed by 0 bases and J by 7 bases, leaving 6 bases between them. CDR3 sequence reads: CATSRDMGEKLFF. DNA of the CDR3: TGTGCCACCAGCAGAGATATGGGTGAAAAACTGTTTTTT. The full variable domain, its missing parts supplied by reference TRBV15 and TRBJ1-4, is DAMVIQNPRYQVTQFGKPVTLSCSQTLNHNVMYWYQQKSSQAPKLLFHYYDKDFNNEADTPDNFQSRRPNTSFCFLDIRSPGLGDTAMYLCATSRDMGEKLFFGSGTQLSVL.

This chain joins TRBV15 and TRBJ1-1; unclear D gene. The germline V and J ends were trimmed by 3 bases and 6 bases, with 8 bases remaining between them. Germline loops: CDR1 LNHNV, CDR2 YYDKDF (reference sequence). This CDR3 contains 12 residues. CDR3 bases: TGTGCCACCAGCAGGGTGGAATCTGAAGCTTTCTTT. Translated: CATSRVESEAFF.

This clone was observed at least ten times. This chain connects TRBV7-2 to TRBJ2-3; 8 bases are a match to TRBD1. Unmatched junction bases numbered 3, after V lost 7 bases and J lost 6 bases. The CDR3 has 12 residues. The germline V gene has CDR1 SGHTA and CDR2 FQGNSA. The CDR3 sequence: CASNRDRDTQYF. CDR3 coding DNA: TGTGCCAGCAACCGGGACAGGGATACGCAGTATTTT. Drawing the rest from reference TRBV7-2 and TRBJ2-3, the complete variable domain is GAGVSQSPSNKVTEKGKDVELRCDPISGHTALYWYRQSLGQGLEFLIYFQGNSAPDKSGLPSDRFSAERTGGSVSTLTIQRTQQEDSAVYLCASNRDRDTQYFGPGTRLTVL.

This clone occurred a few times. One junction end disagrees with the germline gene, perhaps due to a read error. This rearrangement joins TRBV10-3 to TRBJ1-1; 7 nucleotides line up with TRBD1. This CDR3 is 16 amino acids long. CDR1 is ENHRY, CDR2 SYGVKD, per germline. The CDR3 sequence is CASSYPSRQGNTEAFF. The CDR3 DNA sequence: TGTGCCAGCAGTTATCCGTCCCGACAGGGGAACACTGAAGCTTTCTTT.

A note on this clone: Just one base apart from a much larger clone, this may be a read error. The gene calls are TRBV7-3 and TRBJ1-4; 7 positions agree with TRBD1. Germline lookup yields CDR1 SGHTA and CDR2 FQGTGA. The CDR3 runs 14 residues. Trimming cost V 2 bases and J 4 bases; bases outside gene matches: 1. The CDR3 is CASSLRQGNEKLFF. The DNA for the CDR3 is TGTGCCAGCAGCTTACGACAGGGTAATGAAAAACTGTTTTTT.

The gene calls are TRBV13 and TRBJ1-6; 8 bases are shared with TRBD1. V shed 5 bases, J shed 12 bases, and the junction held 12 bases outside the gene matches. This CDR3 comprises 15 residues. Per germline, CDR1 PRHDT and CDR2 FYEKMQ (reference sequence). The CDR3 coding sequence is TGTGCCAGCAGCCATCGGGACAGGCTCACGGGACCCCTCCACTTT. Translated: CASSHRDRLTGPLHF. Full variable domain (missing parts from reference TRBV13 and TRBJ1-6): AAGVIQSPRHLIKEKRETATLKCYPIPRHDTVYWYQQGPGQDPQFLISFYEKMQSDKGSIPDRFSAQQFSDYHSELNMSSLELGDSALYFCASSHRDRLTGPLHFGNGTRLTVT.

This clone was seen a handful of times. The chain employs TRBV29-1 and TRBJ1-1; 7 nucleotides align to TRBD1. CDR1 and CDR2 (germline): SQVTM, ANQGSEA. The CDR3 has 12 residues. After removal of 6 bases from V and 4 bases from J, the junction contained 5 bases not matched to a gene. Written as DNA, the CDR3 is TGCAGCGTCGACAGGGACCGCACTGAAGCTTTCTTT. It translates to CSVDRDRTEAFF.

The chain employs TRBV6-6 and TRBJ2-3; D remains ambiguous. The CDR3 spans 13 residues. Germline assignment: CDR1 MNHNY and CDR2 SVGAGI (reference sequence). Trimming shortened V by 2 bases and J by 7 bases, and 10 bases separated the two germline ends. The CDR3 here is CASSYGQTNTQYF. CDR3 DNA: TGTGCCAGCAGTTACGGCCAAACAAATACGCAGTATTTT.

The V gene is TRBV4-3, the J gene TRBJ2-7, with 9 bases lining up with TRBD1. The CDR3 runs 14 residues. CDR1 and CDR2 (germline): LGHNA, YSLEER. The V gene end was trimmed by 3 bases and the J gene end by 3 bases; junction bases not matched to a gene: 3. DNA for the CDR3: TGCGCCAGCAGCCATCGGGACAGGGACTACGAGCAGTACTTC. It specifies CASSHRDRDYEQYF.

This sequence joins TRBV5-8 and TRBJ2-3; D gene unclear. V was shortened by 2 bases and J by 5 bases, with 9 bases between the two germline ends. This CDR3 spans 13 amino acids. CDR1 and CDR2 from the germline V gene are SGHTS and YDEGEE. The CDR3 DNA reads as TGTGCCAGCAGCTTAAACGTAGTAGATACGCAGTATTTT. It specifies CASSLNVVDTQYF.

This clone was detected a few times. The J gene is TRBJ2-3, the V gene TRBV13; weak D call: TRBD1 (5 bases). The CDR3 covers 14 residues. V dropped 3 bases and J dropped 1 base, with 8 bases sitting between them. CDR1 is PRHDT and CDR2 is FYEKMQ in the germline V gene (reference sequence). The CDR3 loop reads CASSFVRGTDTQYF. In DNA, the CDR3 is TGTGCCAGCAGCTTTGTCAGGGGCACAGATACGCAGTATTTT.

This clone has more than one count but fewer than ten. The chain links TRBV19 to TRBJ1-5; 8 bases are a match to TRBD1. Germline V CDR1 and CDR2: LNHDA, SQIVND (reference sequence). The CDR3 length is 13 residues. The trim removed 7 bases at V and 2 bases at J, leaving 1 base unmatched. CDR3 residues: CASKDRGNQPQHF. CDR3 DNA sequence: TGTGCCAGTAAGGACAGGGGCAATCAGCCCCAGCATTTT.

The CDR3 region has the DNA TGTGCCAGCAGCCGCACAAGGTACCAAGAGACCCAGTACTTC. This encodes CASSRTRYQETQYF. The chain links TRBV7-2 to TRBJ2-5; D ambiguous. V was clipped by 5 bases and J by 0 bases, with 10 bases between them. Germline lookup yields CDR1 SGHTA and CDR2 FQGNSA. The CDR3 consists of 14 residues.

This clone was seen a few times. This sequence joins TRBV10-3 and TRBJ1-5, with 8 bases fitting TRBD1. Germline V lookup: CDR1 ENHRY, CDR2 SYGVKD. V shed 8 bases, J shed 7 bases, and the junction held 13 bases outside the gene matches. The CDR3 runs to 15 residues. CDR3 DNA sequence: TGTGCCATCGGCCTGGAACAGGGGGTAAACCAGCCCCAGCATTTT. It is translated as CAIGLEQGVNQPQHF.

V and J are TRBV27 and TRBJ1-1; tentative D call: TRBD1 (6 bases). Trimming removed 6 bases from V and 1 base from J, with 15 bases in between. The CDR3 covers 15 residues. Germline V gives CDR1 MNHEY, CDR2 SMNVEV (reference sequence). The CDR3, as DNA: TGTGCCAGCAGGCTGCAGGGGACGGGGAACACTGAAGCTTTCTTT. Encoded protein: CASRLQGTGNTEAFF.